These 4 T cell receptor beta chains came from one sample sequenced in a study of CD8 T cells in Susac syndrome. Random hexamers served to reverse transcribe about 0.45 to 1 ug RNA. TCRdb called the immunoSEQ multiplex PCR reads again in MiXCR, with one record for every CDR3 protein. The data hold approximately 200,000 distinct CDR3 sequences, with approximately 96% observed a single time. Sequencing was performed on CD4+ T cells from PBMCs. Receptor source: a human donor with multiple sclerosis.

CDR3 DNA sequence: TGTGCCAGCACTCCTCGGGATTCTGCTAGCACAGATACGCAGTATTTT. This gives the protein CASTPRDSASTDTQYF. The J gene is TRBJ2-3, the V gene TRBV6-5, with D possibly matching TRBD2 (5 bases). Germline V gene sequence: CDR1 MNHEY, CDR2 SVGAGI. The V end lost 7 bases, the J end lost 0 bases, and 17 bases lay between the germline ends. The CDR3 is made up of 16 amino acids.

This clonotype was seen a single time. The chain employs TRBV4-2 and TRBJ2-7; 8 bases are a match to TRBD1. The V gene end was trimmed by 2 bases and the J gene end by 2 bases; junction bases not matched to a gene: 11. This CDR3 has 17 amino acids. The V gene's germline CDR1 is LGHNA and CDR2 YNFKEQ. The CDR3 DNA is TGTGCCAGCAGCCAATCTCGCGGGGACAGGAGAACCTACGAGCAGTACTTC. This codes for CASSQSRGDRRTYEQYF.

The J gene is TRBJ1-1, the V gene TRBV30; 12 nucleotides line up with TRBD1. The CDR3 runs 14 residues. Per the germline V gene, CDR1 is GTSNPN and CDR2 is SVGIG (reference sequence). Trimming at V came to 3 bases and at J to 7 bases, leaving 6 bases not matched to a gene. The CDR3 nucleotides read TGTGCCTGGAGCCATGGGACAGGGGGCAATGAAGCTTTCTTT. This encodes CAWSHGTGGNEAFF. Together with reference TRBV30 and TRBJ1-1, the CDR3 gives the full variable domain: SQTIHQWPATLVQPVGSPLSLECTVEGTSNPNLYWYRQAAGRGLQLLFYSVGIGQISSEVPQNLSASRPQDRQFILSSKKLLLSDSGFYLCAWSHGTGGNEAFFGQGTRLTVV.

The chain combines TRBV21-1 with TRBJ2-1; TRBD1 reflects the table's D call only, with no check against the DNA. TRBV21-1 has pseudogene status. CDR3 length: 16 residues. The CDR3: CASSNPGWSPVNEQFF. The CDR3 bases are TGTGCCAGCAGCAATCCAGGGTGGTCCCCGGTCAATGAGCAGTTCTTC.